This T cell receptor (beta chain) was sequenced during a study of blood T cells in healthy people across ages. For the second PCR, which ran for about 6 to 11 cycles, a sample-barcoded 5' primer and a J-beta primer mix were used. Via MiXCR, TCRdb re-called the 5' RACE reads, giving one row per CDR3 protein. The data contain around 990,000 distinct CDR3 sequences, 35% to 40% of them singletons. Sequencing used blood. The TCR comes from a man between 18 and 35 years old in good health.

In nucleotides, the CDR3 is TGTGCCAGCAGTTACTCCGGGACAGGACTGCAGTTCTTC. As protein: CASSYSGTGLQFF. The J gene is TRBJ2-1, the V gene TRBV6-6; TRBD1 agrees at 8 bases. Trimming cost V 0 bases and J 12 bases; bases outside gene matches: 4. Germline values: CDR1 MNHNY, CDR2 SVGAGI (reference sequence). This CDR3 is built from 13 residues.